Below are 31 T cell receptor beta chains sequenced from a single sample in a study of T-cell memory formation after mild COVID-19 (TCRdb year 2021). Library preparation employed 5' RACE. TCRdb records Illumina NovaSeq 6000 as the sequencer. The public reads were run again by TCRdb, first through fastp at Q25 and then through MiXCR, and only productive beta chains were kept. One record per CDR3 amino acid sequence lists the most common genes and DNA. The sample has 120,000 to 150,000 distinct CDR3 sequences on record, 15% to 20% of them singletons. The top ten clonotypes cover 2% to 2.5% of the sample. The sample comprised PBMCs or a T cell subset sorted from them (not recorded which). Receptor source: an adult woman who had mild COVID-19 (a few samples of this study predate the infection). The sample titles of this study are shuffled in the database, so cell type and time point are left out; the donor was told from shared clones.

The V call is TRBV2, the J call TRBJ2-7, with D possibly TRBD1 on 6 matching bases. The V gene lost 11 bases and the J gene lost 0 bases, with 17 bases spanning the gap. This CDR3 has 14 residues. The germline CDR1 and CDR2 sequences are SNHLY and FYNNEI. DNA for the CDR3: TGTGCCGCTAAGCCCGACAGGAGCTCCTACGAGCAGTACTTC. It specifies CAAKPDRSSYEQYF.

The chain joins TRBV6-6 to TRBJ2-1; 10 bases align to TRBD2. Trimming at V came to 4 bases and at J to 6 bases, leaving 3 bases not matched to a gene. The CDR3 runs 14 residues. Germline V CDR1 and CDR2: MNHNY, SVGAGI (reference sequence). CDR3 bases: TGTGCCAGCAGTTCCAGCGGGAGGGCCAATGAGCAGTTCTTC. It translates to CASSSSGRANEQFF.

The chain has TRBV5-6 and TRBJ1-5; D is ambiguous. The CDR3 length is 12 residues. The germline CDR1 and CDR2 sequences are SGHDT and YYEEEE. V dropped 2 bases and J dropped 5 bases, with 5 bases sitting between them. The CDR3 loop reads CASSLPDQPQHF. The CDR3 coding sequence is TGTGCCAGCAGCTTACCGGATCAGCCCCAGCATTTT. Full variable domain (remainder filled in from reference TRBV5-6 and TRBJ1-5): DAGVTQSPTHLIKTRGQQVTLRCSPKSGHDTVSWYQQALGQGPQFIFQYYEEEERQRGNFPDRFSGHQFPNYSSELNVNALLLGDSALYLCASSLPDQPQHFGDGTRLSIL.

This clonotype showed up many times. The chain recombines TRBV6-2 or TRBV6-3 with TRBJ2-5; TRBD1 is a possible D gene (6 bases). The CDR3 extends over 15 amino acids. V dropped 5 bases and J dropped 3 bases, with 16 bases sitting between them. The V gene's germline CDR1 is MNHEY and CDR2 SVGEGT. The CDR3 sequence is CASSTLGTPKETQYF. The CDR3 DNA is TGTGCCAGCAGTACCCTAGGGACACCGAAAGAGACCCAGTACTTC.

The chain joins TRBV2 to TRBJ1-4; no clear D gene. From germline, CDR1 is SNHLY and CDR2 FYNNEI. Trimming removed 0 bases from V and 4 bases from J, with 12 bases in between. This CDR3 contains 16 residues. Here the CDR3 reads CASSEAATDFNEKLFF. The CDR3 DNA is TGTGCCAGCAGTGAAGCGGCGACGGATTTTAATGAAAAACTGTTTTTT.

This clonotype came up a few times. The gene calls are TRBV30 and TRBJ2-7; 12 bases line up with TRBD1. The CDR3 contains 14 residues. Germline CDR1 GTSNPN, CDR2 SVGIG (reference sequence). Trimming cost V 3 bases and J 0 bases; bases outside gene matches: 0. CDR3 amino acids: CAWRGQGASYEQYF. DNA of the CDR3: TGTGCCTGGAGGGGACAGGGGGCCTCCTACGAGCAGTACTTC.

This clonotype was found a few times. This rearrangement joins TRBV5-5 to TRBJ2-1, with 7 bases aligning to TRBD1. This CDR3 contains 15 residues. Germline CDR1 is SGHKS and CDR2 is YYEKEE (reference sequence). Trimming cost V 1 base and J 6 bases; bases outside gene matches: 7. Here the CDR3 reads CASSLRQGVGNEQFF. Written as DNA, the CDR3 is TGTGCCAGCAGCTTGAGGCAGGGGGTCGGCAATGAGCAGTTCTTC. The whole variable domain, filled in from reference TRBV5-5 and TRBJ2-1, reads DAGVTQSPTHLIKTRGQQVTLRCSPISGHKSVSWYQQVLGQGPQFIFQYYEKEERGRGNFPDRFSARQFPNYSSELNVNALLLGDSALYLCASSLRQGVGNEQFFGPGTRLTVL.

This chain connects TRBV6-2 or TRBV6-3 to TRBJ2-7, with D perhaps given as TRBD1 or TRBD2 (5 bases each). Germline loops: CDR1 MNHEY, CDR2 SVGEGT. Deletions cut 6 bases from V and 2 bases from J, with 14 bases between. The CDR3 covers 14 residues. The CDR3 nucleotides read TGTGCCAGCAGCCAAGGGACGGCCGCCTACGAGCAGTACTTC. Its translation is CASSQGTAAYEQYF.

The CDR3 reads CASTPDILNTEAFF. DNA of the CDR3: TGTGCCAGCACACCGGACATTTTGAACACTGAAGCTTTCTTT. The J gene is TRBJ1-1, the V gene TRBV3-1; maybe TRBD1 (5 bases). Germline V gene data show CDR1 as LGHDT and CDR2 as YNNKEL (reference sequence). The V gene lost 7 bases and the J gene lost 0 bases, with 12 bases spanning the gap. The CDR3 covers 14 residues.

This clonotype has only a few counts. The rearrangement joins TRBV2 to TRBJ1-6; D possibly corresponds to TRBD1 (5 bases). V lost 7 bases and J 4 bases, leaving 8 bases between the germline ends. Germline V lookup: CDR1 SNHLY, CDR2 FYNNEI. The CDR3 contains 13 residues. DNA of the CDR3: TGTGCCAGCACGAGACAGTATAATTCACCCCTCCACTTT. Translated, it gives CASTRQYNSPLHF.

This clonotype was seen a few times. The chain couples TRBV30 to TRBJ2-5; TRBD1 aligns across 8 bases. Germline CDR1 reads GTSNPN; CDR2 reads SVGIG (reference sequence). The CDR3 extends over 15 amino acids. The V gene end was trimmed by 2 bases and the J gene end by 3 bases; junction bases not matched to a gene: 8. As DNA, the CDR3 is TGTGCCTGGAGTCCTGGGGACAGGCAGAAAGAGACCCAGTACTTC. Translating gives CAWSPGDRQKETQYF.

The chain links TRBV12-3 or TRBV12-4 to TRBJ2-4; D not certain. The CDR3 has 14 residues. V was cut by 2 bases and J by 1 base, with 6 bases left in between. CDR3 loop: CASSLSEAKNIQYF. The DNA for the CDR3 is TGTGCCAGCAGTTTATCAGAGGCCAAAAACATTCAGTACTTC.

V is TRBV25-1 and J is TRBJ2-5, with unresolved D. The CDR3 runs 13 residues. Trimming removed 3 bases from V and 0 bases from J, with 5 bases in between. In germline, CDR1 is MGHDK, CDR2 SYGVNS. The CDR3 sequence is CASSEPNQETQYF. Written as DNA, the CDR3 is TGTGCCAGCAGTGAGCCAAACCAAGAGACCCAGTACTTC.

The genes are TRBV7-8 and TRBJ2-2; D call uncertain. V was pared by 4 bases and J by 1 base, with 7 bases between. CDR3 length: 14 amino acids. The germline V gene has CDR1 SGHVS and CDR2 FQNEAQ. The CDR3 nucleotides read TGTGCCAGCAGCTCCCAGATGAACACCGGGGAGCTGTTTTTT. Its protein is CASSSQMNTGELFF.

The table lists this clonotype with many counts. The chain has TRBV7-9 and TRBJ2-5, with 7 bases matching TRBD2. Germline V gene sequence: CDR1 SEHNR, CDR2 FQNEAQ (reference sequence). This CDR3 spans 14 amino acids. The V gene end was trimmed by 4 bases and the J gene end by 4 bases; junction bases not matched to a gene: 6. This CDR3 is CASSSGPGGETQYF. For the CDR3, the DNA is TGTGCCAGCAGCTCGGGACCGGGGGGAGAGACCCAGTACTTC.

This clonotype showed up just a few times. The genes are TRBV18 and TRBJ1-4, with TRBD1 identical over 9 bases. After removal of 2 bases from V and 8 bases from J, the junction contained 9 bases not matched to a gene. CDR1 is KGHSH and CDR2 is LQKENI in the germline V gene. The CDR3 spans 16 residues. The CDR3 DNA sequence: TGTGCCAGCTCACCAACTCTTACAGGGGGCAGCGAAAAACTGTTTTTT. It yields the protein CASSPTLTGGSEKLFF.

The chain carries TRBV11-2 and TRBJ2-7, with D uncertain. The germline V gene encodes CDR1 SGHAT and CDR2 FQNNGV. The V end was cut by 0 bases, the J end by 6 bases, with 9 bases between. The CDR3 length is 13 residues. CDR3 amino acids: CASSLERASEQYF. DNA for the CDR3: TGTGCCAGCAGCTTAGAAAGAGCGAGCGAGCAGTACTTC.

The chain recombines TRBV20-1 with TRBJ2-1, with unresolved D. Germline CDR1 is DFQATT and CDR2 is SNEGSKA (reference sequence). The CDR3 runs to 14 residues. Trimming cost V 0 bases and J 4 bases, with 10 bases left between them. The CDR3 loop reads CSAREPGIYNEQFF. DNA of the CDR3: TGCAGTGCTAGAGAACCGGGTATATACAATGAGCAGTTCTTC.

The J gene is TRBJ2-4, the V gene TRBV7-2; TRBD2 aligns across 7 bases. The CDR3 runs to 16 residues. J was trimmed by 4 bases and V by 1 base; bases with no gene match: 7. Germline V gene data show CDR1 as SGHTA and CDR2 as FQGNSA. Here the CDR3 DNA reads TGTGCCAGCAGCTTAGTGGGCGGGGGAGTAAAAAACATTCAGTACTTC. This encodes CASSLVGGGVKNIQYF. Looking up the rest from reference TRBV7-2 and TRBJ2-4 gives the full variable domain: GAGVSQSPSNKVTEKGKDVELRCDPISGHTALYWYRQSLGQGLEFLIYFQGNSAPDKSGLPSDRFSAERTGGSVSTLTIQRTQQEDSAVYLCASSLVGGGVKNIQYFGAGTRLSVL.

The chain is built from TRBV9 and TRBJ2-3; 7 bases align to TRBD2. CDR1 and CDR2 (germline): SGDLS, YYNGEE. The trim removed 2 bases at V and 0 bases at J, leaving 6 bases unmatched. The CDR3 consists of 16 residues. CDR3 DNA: TGTGCCAGCAGCGTTATCCGGGGGGACAGCACAGATACGCAGTATTTT. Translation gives CASSVIRGDSTDTQYF.

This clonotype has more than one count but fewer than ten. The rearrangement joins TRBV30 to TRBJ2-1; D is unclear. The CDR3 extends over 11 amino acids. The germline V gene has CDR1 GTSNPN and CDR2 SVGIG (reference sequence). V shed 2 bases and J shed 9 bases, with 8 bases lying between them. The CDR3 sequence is CAWSREVEQFF. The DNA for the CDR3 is TGTGCCTGGAGTCGTGAAGTTGAGCAGTTCTTC.

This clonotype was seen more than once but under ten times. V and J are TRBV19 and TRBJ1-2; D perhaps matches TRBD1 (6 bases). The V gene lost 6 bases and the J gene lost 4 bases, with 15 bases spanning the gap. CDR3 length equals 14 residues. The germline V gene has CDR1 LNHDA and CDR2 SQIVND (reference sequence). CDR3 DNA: TGTGCCAGTAGAACCCAGGGGTTGGGCTATGGCTACACCTTC. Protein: CASRTQGLGYGYTF.

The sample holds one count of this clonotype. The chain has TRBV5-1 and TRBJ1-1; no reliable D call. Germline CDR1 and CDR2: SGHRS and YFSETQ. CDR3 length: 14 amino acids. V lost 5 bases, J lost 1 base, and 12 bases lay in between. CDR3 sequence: CASRSRSGNTEAFF. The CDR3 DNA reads TGCGCCAGCAGGTCTCGGTCAGGGAACACTGAAGCTTTCTTT.

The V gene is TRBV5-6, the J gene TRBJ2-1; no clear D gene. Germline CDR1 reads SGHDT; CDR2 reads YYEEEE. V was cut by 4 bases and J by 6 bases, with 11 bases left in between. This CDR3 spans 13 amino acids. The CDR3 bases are TGTGCCAGCAGCCCTCCGGCCCCCAATGAGCAGTTCTTC. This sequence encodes CASSPPAPNEQFF.

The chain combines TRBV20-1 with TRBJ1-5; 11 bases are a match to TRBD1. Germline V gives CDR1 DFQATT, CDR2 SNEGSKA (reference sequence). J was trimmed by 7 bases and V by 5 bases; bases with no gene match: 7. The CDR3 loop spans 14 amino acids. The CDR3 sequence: CSALDRGLIQPQHF. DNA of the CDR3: TGCAGTGCTTTGGACAGGGGGCTAATCCAGCCCCAGCATTTT.

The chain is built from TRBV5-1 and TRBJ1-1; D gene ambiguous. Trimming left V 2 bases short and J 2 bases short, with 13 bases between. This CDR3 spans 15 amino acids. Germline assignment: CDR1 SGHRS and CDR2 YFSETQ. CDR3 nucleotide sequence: TGCGCCAGCAGCTTACCGGGAGTTAAAAACACTGAAGCTTTCTTT. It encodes CASSLPGVKNTEAFF.

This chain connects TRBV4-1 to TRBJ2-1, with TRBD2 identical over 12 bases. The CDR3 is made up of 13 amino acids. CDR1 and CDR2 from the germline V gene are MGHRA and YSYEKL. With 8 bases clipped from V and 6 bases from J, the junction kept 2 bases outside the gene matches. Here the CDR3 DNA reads TGCGCCAGCCGACTAGCGGGGGCCAATGAGCAGTTCTTC. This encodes CASRLAGANEQFF.

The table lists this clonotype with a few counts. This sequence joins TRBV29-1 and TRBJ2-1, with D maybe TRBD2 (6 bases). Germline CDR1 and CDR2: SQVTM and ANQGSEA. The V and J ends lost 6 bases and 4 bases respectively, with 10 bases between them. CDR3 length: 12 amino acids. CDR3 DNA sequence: TGCAGCGTCTCCGGGACTTACAATGAGCAGTTCTTC. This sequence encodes CSVSGTYNEQFF.

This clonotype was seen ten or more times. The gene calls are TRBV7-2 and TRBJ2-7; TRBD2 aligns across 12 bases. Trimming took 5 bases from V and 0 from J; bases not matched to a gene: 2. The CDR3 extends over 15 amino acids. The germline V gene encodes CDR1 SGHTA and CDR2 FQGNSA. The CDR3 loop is CASSPTSGSSYEQYF. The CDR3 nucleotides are TGTGCCAGCAGCCCGACTAGCGGGAGCTCCTACGAGCAGTACTTC.

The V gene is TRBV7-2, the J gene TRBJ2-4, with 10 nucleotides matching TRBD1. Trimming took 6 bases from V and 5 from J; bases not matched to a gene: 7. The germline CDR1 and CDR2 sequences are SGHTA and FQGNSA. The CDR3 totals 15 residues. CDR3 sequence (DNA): TGTGCCAGCAGATCCCCCGGGACAGGGGAAAACATTCAGTACTTC. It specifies CASRSPGTGENIQYF.

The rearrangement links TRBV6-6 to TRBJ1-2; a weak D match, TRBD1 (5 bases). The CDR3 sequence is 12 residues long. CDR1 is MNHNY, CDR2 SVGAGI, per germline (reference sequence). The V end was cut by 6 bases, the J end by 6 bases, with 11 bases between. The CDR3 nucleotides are TGTGCCAGCAGGCTGACAGAACATGGCTACACCTTC. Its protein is CASRLTEHGYTF.